What follows are 10 T cell receptor beta chains derived from one specimen sequenced in a study of cytomegalovirus exposure and HLA in healthy donors (dated by TCRdb to 2016 to 2017). Library creation used the immunoSEQ multiplex PCR assay. For the multiplex PCR, a mixture combining 60 forward primers for TCR Vbeta segments and 13 reverse primers for TCR Jbeta segments was used. TCRdb re-hosts the immuneACCESS table, in-frame sequences only. Its copies lack some clones; in the studies checked, an unresolved V gene accounts for under half of them, and the cause for the rest is not known. Counted in this sample were more than 150,000 clones; more than 75% of them appeared once. Around 0.21% of the sample is held by the ten biggest clonotypes. Material for sequencing was PBMCs. The receptors were sampled from a girl under two years old in good health and CMV-seronegative.

V usage is TRBV10-3 and J usage is TRBJ1-6, with 7 bases identical to TRBD1. The CDR3 totals 13 residues. Germline CDR1 reads ENHRY; CDR2 reads SYGVKD. V shed 4 bases and J 8 bases; nucleotides not matched to a gene: 2. This CDR3 is CAISVTGDSPLHF. CDR3 nucleotide sequence: TGTGCCATCAGTGTAACAGGGGATTCACCCCTCCACTTT.

The chain employs TRBV2 and TRBJ2-7; 8 nucleotides match TRBD2. Germline values: CDR1 SNHLY, CDR2 FYNNEI. V shed 5 bases, J shed 3 bases, and the junction held 12 bases outside the gene matches. The CDR3 contains 16 residues. The CDR3 bases are TGTGCCAGCAGTAGACGGGGGACTAGTGGAAACTACGAGCAGTACTTC. Translated, it gives CASSRRGTSGNYEQYF.

This chain links TRBV13 with TRBJ2-4; D may be TRBD2 (5 bases). The germline V gene encodes CDR1 PRHDT and CDR2 FYEKMQ (reference sequence). This CDR3 region has 14 residues. Deletions cut 0 bases from V and 7 bases from J, with 10 bases between. CDR3 residues: CASSLGLGSNIQYF. The CDR3 nucleotides are TGTGCCAGCAGCTTAGGTCTAGGGAGCAACATTCAGTACTTC.

V gene TRBV2 combines with J gene TRBJ2-5; 11 bases are shared with TRBD2. CDR3 length equals 14 residues. V lost 11 bases to trimming and J lost 0 bases; unmatched junction nucleotides: 5. Germline values: CDR1 SNHLY, CDR2 FYNNEI. In DNA, the CDR3 is TGTGCCGAGACTAGCGGGGAGTACCAAGAGACCCAGTACTTC. It translates to CAETSGEYQETQYF. The whole variable domain, remainder taken from reference TRBV2 and TRBJ2-5, is EPEVTQTPSHQVTQMGQEVILRCVPISNHLYFYWYRQILGQKVEFLVSFYNNEISEKSEIFDDQFSVERPDGSNFTLKIRSTKLEDSAMYFCAETSGEYQETQYFGPGTRLLVL.

CDR3 sequence: CASSVASRLLSTDTQYF. The CDR3, as DNA: TGTGCCAGCAGCGTAGCTTCGCGGCTGCTTAGCACAGATACGCAGTATTTT. The J gene is TRBJ2-3, the V gene TRBV9; the D is unclear. Trimming stripped 0 bases from V and 0 bases from J, with 14 bases between. The length of the CDR3 is 17 residues. Germline V lookup: CDR1 SGDLS, CDR2 YYNGEE. Full variable domain (outside the CDR3, taken from reference TRBV9 and TRBJ2-3): DSGVTQTPKHLITATGQRVTLRCSPRSGDLSVYWYQQSLDQGLQFLIQYYNGEERAKGNILERFSAQQFPDLHSELNLSSLELGDSALYFCASSVASRLLSTDTQYFGPGTRLTVL.

The chain joins TRBV13 to TRBJ1-1; TRBD1 agrees at 9 bases. Germline CDR1 reads PRHDT; CDR2 reads FYEKMQ (reference sequence). The CDR3 consists of 14 residues. The V gene end was trimmed by 3 bases and the J gene end by 1 base; junction bases not matched to a gene: 0. As DNA, the CDR3 is TGTGCCAGCAGCTTGGACAGGGGGAACACTGAAGCTTTCTTT. Translation: CASSLDRGNTEAFF.

V is TRBV10-1 and J is TRBJ1-6; TRBD1 matches at 7 bases. The CDR3 spans 14 residues. V dropped 3 bases and J dropped 8; count of bases not matched to a gene: 4. CDR1 is WNHNN, CDR2 SYGVQD, per germline (reference sequence). CDR3 sequence (DNA): TGCGCCAGCAGTGACGGGACAGCCTATTCACCCCTCCACTTT. Protein sequence: CASSDGTAYSPLHF.

V usage is TRBV6-6 and J usage is TRBJ2-7; D is possibly TRBD1 (5 bases). CDR1 and CDR2 (germline): MNHNY, SVGAGI (reference sequence). This CDR3 has 14 residues. The V gene lost 5 bases and the J gene lost 4 bases, with 15 bases spanning the gap. CDR3 sequence reads: CASSPSRTSYEQYF. The CDR3 coding sequence is TGTGCCAGCAGTCCTTCTAGGACATCATACGAGCAGTACTTC.

The chain recombines TRBV15 with TRBJ2-3; 11 nucleotides align to TRBD2. This CDR3 comprises 13 residues. Looked up from germline, CDR1 is LNHNV and CDR2 is YYDKDF (reference sequence). V lost 10 bases, J lost 7 bases, and 7 bases stayed unmatched. CDR3 in DNA: TGTGCCATCGATAGCGGGGGGGCACATACGCAGTATTTT. Translating it yields CAIDSGGAHTQYF.

The chain couples TRBV13 to TRBJ2-7; D not certain. CDR1 is PRHDT, CDR2 FYEKMQ, per germline (reference sequence). The CDR3 spans 12 residues. V was cut by 1 base and J by 3 bases, with 4 bases left in between. The CDR3: CASSLVYYEQYF. Here the CDR3 DNA reads TGTGCCAGCAGCTTAGTTTACTACGAGCAGTACTTC.